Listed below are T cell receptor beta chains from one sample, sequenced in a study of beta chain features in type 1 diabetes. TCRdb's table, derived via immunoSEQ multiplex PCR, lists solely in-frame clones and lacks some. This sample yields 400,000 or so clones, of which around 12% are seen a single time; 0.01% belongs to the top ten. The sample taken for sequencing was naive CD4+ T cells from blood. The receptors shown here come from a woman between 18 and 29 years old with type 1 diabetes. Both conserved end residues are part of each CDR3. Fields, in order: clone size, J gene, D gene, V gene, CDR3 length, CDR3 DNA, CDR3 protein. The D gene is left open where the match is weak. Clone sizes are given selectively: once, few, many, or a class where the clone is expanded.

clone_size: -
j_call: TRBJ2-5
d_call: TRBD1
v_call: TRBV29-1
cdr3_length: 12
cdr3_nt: TGCAGCGTTAGACAGGGGGTAGAGACCCAGTACTTC
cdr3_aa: CSVRQGVETQYF

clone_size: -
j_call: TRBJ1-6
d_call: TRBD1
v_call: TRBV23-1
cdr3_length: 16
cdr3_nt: TGCGCCAGCAGTCAAGGTGGACAGGGGGGAAATTCACCCCTCCACTTT
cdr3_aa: CASSQGGQGGNSPLHF

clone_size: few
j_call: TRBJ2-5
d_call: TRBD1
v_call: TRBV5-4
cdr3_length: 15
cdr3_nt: TGTGCCAGCAGCCTTTCGACAGGGGTTAGGGAGACCCAGTACTTC
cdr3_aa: CASSLSTGVRETQYF

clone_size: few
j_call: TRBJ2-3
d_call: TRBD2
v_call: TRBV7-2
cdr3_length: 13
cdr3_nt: TGTGCCAGCAGCCGGGGGGTTACAGATACGCAGTATTTT
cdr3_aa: CASSRGVTDTQYF

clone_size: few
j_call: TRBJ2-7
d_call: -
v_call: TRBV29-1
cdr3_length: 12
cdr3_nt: TGCAGCGTTGGGGCAAGAAGATACGAGCAGTACTTC
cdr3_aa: CSVGARRYEQYF

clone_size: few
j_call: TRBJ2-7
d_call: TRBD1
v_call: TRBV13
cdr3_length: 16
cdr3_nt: TGTGCCAGCAGCTTAGGCTCTTCGGACAGGGGCTACGAGCAGTACTTC
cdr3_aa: CASSLGSSDRGYEQYF

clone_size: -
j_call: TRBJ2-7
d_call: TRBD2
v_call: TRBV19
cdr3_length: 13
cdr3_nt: TGTGCCAGCAGACTAGCGGGATCCTACGAGCAGTACTTC
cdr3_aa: CASRLAGSYEQYF

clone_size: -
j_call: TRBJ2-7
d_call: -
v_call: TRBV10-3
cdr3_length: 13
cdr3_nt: TGTGCCATCACCGCGGGACAGACCTACGAGCAGTACTTC
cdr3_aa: CAITAGQTYEQYF

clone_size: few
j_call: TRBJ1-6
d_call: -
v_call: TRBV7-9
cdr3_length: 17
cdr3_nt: TGTGCCAGCAGCTTACTGTCGACAGTGACTCCTAATTCACCCCTCCACTTT
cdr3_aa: CASSLLSTVTPNSPLHF

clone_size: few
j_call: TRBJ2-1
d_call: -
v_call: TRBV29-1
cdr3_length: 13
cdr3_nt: TGCAGCGTTGGCGGCAGCGTCCTCAATGAGCAGTTCTTC
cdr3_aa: CSVGGSVLNEQFF

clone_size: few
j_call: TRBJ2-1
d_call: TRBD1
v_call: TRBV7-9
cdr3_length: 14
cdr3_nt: TGTGCCAGCAGATGGACAGGGGGAGGCAATGAGCAGTTCTTC
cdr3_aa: CASRWTGGGNEQFF

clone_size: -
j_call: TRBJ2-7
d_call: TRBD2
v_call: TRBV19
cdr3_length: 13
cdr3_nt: TGTGCCAGTACGGCGGGAGTGGGGTACGAGCAGTACTTC
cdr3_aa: CASTAGVGYEQYF

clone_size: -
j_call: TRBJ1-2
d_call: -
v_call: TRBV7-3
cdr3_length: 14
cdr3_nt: TGTGCCAGCAGCCCCCAGGCCGGAACCTATGGCTACACCTTC
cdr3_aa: CASSPQAGTYGYTF

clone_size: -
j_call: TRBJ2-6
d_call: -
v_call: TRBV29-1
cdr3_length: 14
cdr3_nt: TGCAGCGTATCAGGGGACTCTGGGGCCAACGTCCTGACTTTC
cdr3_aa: CSVSGDSGANVLTF